One and the same sample provided the 29 T cell receptor beta chains below, sequenced in a study of blood T cell repertoires in COVID-19. Clones were sequenced by immunoSEQ multiplex PCR, and TCRdb holds only the in-frame ones, with some missing. The repertoire has roughly 200,000 clones, 80% to 90% of them found once; the top ten carry roughly 4%. The sample consisted of PBMCs or T cells enriched from blood (not recorded which). The receptors were sampled from a woman in her twenties or thirties who had been exposed to COVID-19.

The genes are TRBV25-1 and TRBJ2-7; D gene ambiguous. V lost 8 bases and J lost 7, with 12 bases in between. The CDR3 extends over 11 amino acids. Germline values: CDR1 MGHDK, CDR2 SYGVNS. In DNA, the CDR3 is TGTGCCAGCGCGTACAGTCGAGAGCAGTACTTC. Translating gives CASAYSREQYF.

The CDR3 DNA follows: TGTGCCTGGAGTTTTCGGCTCTTGACTGAGTATGGCTACACCTTC. This codes for CAWSFRLLTEYGYTF. The chain carries TRBV30 and TRBJ1-2; D is undetermined. V dropped 2 bases and J dropped 5 bases, with 18 bases sitting between them. CDR1 and CDR2 from the germline V gene are GTSNPN and SVGIG (reference sequence). The CDR3 spans 15 residues.

This clone was seen a single time. The chain combines TRBV27 with TRBJ1-2; 10 nucleotides match TRBD1. The V gene's germline CDR1 is MNHEY and CDR2 SMNVEV (reference sequence). Trimming took 4 bases from V and 5 from J; bases not matched to a gene: 10. The CDR3 length is 16 residues. DNA of the CDR3: TGTGCCAGCAGTTCACCGAGGACAGGGGGACGGTATGGCTACACCTTC. Translated: CASSSPRTGGRYGYTF.

This clone occurred once. The chain employs TRBV7-9 and TRBJ1-2, with TRBD1 identical over 8 bases. V lost 5 bases to trimming and J lost 0 bases; unmatched junction nucleotides: 8. The germline gives CDR1 SEHNR, CDR2 FQNEAQ (reference sequence). The CDR3 contains 16 residues. The CDR3 nucleotides read TGTGCCAGCAGCACACAGGGGGTTCACCCTAACTATGGCTACACCTTC. It is translated as CASSTQGVHPNYGYTF. The full variable domain, with the rest looked up from reference TRBV7-9 and TRBJ1-2, is DTGVSQNPRHKITKRGQNVTFRCDPISEHNRLYWYRQTLGQGPEFLTYFQNEAQLEKSRLLSDRFSAERPKGSFSTLEIQRTEQGDSAMYLCASSTQGVHPNYGYTFGSGTRLTVV.

CDR3 coding DNA: TGTGCCAGCAGGGGACAGGAGGGCACTGAAGCTTTCTTT. This encodes CASRGQEGTEAFF. V usage is TRBV9 and J usage is TRBJ1-1; 8 bases agree with TRBD1. Germline CDR1 reads SGDLS; CDR2 reads YYNGEE. There are 13 residues in the CDR3. V dropped 5 bases and J dropped 4; count of bases not matched to a gene: 4.

This chain uses TRBV4-2 with TRBJ2-7; D not certain. V was trimmed by 0 bases and J by 2 bases, leaving 11 bases between them. The CDR3 runs to 15 residues. Germline values: CDR1 LGHNA, CDR2 YNFKEQ. CDR3 residues: CASSQDFGGAYEQYF. CDR3 bases: TGTGCCAGCAGCCAAGATTTTGGTGGAGCCTACGAGCAGTACTTC.

The chain employs TRBV6-5 and TRBJ1-6, with 7 bases identical to TRBD1. CDR1 is MNHEY and CDR2 is SVGAGI in the germline V gene. Germline trimming cut 5 bases from V and 8 bases from J; bases unmatched to any gene: 3. The length of the CDR3 is 13 residues. The DNA for the CDR3 is TGTGCCAGCAGTCTAGACAGGGATTCACCCCTCCACTTT. This encodes CASSLDRDSPLHF.

There are a few counts of this clone. The gene calls are TRBV19 and TRBJ2-7; D possibly corresponds to TRBD1 (5 bases). V was pared by 0 bases and J by 5 bases, with 11 bases between. The CDR3 spans 14 residues. CDR1 is LNHDA, CDR2 SQIVND, per germline (reference sequence). Written as DNA, the CDR3 is TGTGCCAGTAGTATAGACGGCCCAGGGAACGAGCAGTACTTC. Amino acids: CASSIDGPGNEQYF.

The chain recombines TRBV2 with TRBJ1-5, with TRBD1 identical over 7 bases. The CDR3 length is 13 residues. The germline gives CDR1 SNHLY, CDR2 FYNNEI. With 6 bases clipped from V and 7 bases from J, the junction kept 6 bases outside the gene matches. CDR3 residues: CASRRQGRQPQHF. As DNA, the CDR3 is TGTGCCAGCAGACGACAGGGTAGACAGCCCCAGCATTTT.

CDR3 residues: CASSLYEGGYTF. The CDR3 bases are TGTGCCAGCAGTCTCTATGAGGGAGGCTACACCTTC. This rearrangement joins TRBV2 to TRBJ1-2; unclear D gene. CDR3 length: 12 residues. Germline V gene data show CDR1 as SNHLY and CDR2 as FYNNEI. The V end lost 5 bases, the J end lost 8 bases, and 12 bases lay between the germline ends. The full variable domain, its missing parts supplied by reference TRBV2 and TRBJ1-2, is EPEVTQTPSHQVTQMGQEVILRCVPISNHLYFYWYRQILGQKVEFLVSFYNNEISEKSEIFDDQFSVERPDGSNFTLKIRSTKLEDSAMYFCASSLYEGGYTFGSGTRLTVV.

The J gene is TRBJ1-2, the V gene TRBV18; 7 nucleotides align to TRBD1. The CDR3 extends over 15 amino acids. V trimming: 1 base; J trimming: 1 base; junction bases outside the gene matches: 3. Per the germline V gene, CDR1 is KGHSH and CDR2 is LQKENI. CDR3: CASSPLQGNNYGYTF. The DNA for the CDR3 is TGTGCCAGCTCACCACTACAGGGGAATAACTATGGCTACACCTTC.

The J gene is TRBJ1-1, the V gene TRBV20-1; TRBD1 is a possible D gene (5 bases). This CDR3 is 13 amino acids long. The V end was cut by 5 bases, the J end by 3 bases, with 13 bases between. Germline-derived CDR1 and CDR2 are DFQATT and SNEGSKA (reference sequence). CDR3 loop: CSAGEPGDTEAFF. CDR3 coding DNA: TGCAGTGCTGGTGAACCGGGGGACACTGAAGCTTTCTTT.

This chain joins TRBV6-5 and TRBJ1-1; D is perhaps TRBD1 (5 bases). The CDR3 runs 15 residues. With 6 bases removed from V and 4 bases from J, the gap between germline ends came to 18 bases. The germline V gene encodes CDR1 MNHEY and CDR2 SVGAGI. The CDR3 loop is CASSTTSGRGTEAFF. CDR3 DNA sequence: TGTGCCAGCAGCACCACCTCAGGGAGGGGCACTGAAGCTTTCTTT.

This chain links TRBV18 with TRBJ1-2, with unresolved D. Deletions cut 7 bases from V and 4 bases from J, with 13 bases between. Germline V gene lookup returns CDR1 KGHSH and CDR2 LQKENI. The CDR3 length is 13 residues. The CDR3 coding sequence is TGTGCCAGCTTGGGTGACAACCTCTATGGCTACACCTTC. Its translation: CASLGDNLYGYTF.

The rearrangement uses TRBV10-3 and TRBJ2-3, with 7 bases aligning to TRBD2. Germline assignment: CDR1 ENHRY and CDR2 SYGVKD. V gave up 6 bases and J gave up 6 bases; unmatched junction bases: 9. CDR3 size: 14 residues. The CDR3 protein is CAISAGQGGDTQYF. Here the CDR3 DNA reads TGTGCCATCAGCGCCGGCCAGGGAGGGGATACGCAGTATTTT.

The chain is built from TRBV7-2 and TRBJ2-1; 11 bases match TRBD2. From germline, CDR1 is SGHTA and CDR2 FQGNSA. The CDR3 covers 15 residues. After removal of 1 base from V and 8 bases from J, the junction contained 4 bases not matched to a gene. CDR3 coding DNA: TGTGCCAGCAGCTTAGTGACTAGCGGGGCTCATGAGCAGTTCTTC. Amino acid sequence: CASSLVTSGAHEQFF.

V is TRBV10-2 and J is TRBJ1-1; possibly TRBD1 for D (6 bases). Trimming left V 10 bases short and J 1 base short, with 16 bases between. Per the germline V gene, CDR1 is WSHSY and CDR2 is SAAADI. CDR3 length equals 14 residues. As DNA, the CDR3 is TGCGCCACCCTCGGGCAGGGGAGGAACACTGAAGCTTTCTTT. Translation gives CATLGQGRNTEAFF.

The chain links TRBV5-5 to TRBJ1-2, with a weak D call TRBD1 (5 bases). The CDR3 runs to 14 residues. Trimming removed 2 bases from V and 4 bases from J, with 12 bases in between. The germline gives CDR1 SGHKS, CDR2 YYEKEE (reference sequence). Here the CDR3 reads CASSFPGVSYGYTF. CDR3 bases: TGTGCCAGCAGCTTCCCGGGGGTCTCCTATGGCTACACCTTC.

The chain joins TRBV9 to TRBJ1-3, with 8 nucleotides matching TRBD1. J lost 2 bases, V lost 0 bases, and 4 bases had no gene match. CDR3 length: 16 residues. Germline values: CDR1 SGDLS, CDR2 YYNGEE. The CDR3 region is CASSVDPTGAGNTIYF. CDR3 in DNA: TGTGCCAGCAGCGTAGACCCGACAGGGGCTGGAAACACCATATATTTT.

This clone has only one observation. The chain joins TRBV6-5 to TRBJ1-1; D is unresolved. CDR3 length equals 12 residues. The V gene lost 9 bases and the J gene lost 3 bases, with 11 bases spanning the gap. Germline V gives CDR1 MNHEY, CDR2 SVGAGI. The DNA for the CDR3 is TGTGCCAGTATAGCACTTGACACTGAAGCTTTCTTT. Its translation is CASIALDTEAFF.

This rearrangement joins TRBV23-1 to TRBJ2-1; 14 nucleotides match TRBD2. TRBV23-1 qualifies as an ORF whose function is uncertain. This CDR3 has 15 amino acids. V trimming: 6 bases; J trimming: 7 bases; junction bases outside the gene matches: 5. CDR3 nucleotides: TGCGCCAGCAGACCGACTAGCGGGGGGGTGAATGAGCAGTTCTTC. Its translation: CASRPTSGGVNEQFF.

This clone has a single count. V is TRBV9 and J is TRBJ2-2; D is uncertain. The V gene's germline CDR1 is SGDLS and CDR2 YYNGEE. The V and J ends lost 3 bases and 2 bases respectively, with 11 bases between them. CDR3 length: 15 residues. The CDR3 spells CASSEAGSNTGELFF. The CDR3, as DNA: TGTGCCAGCAGCGAGGCAGGAAGCAACACCGGGGAGCTGTTTTTT.

The genes are TRBV29-1 and TRBJ1-5; 10 bases are shared with TRBD1. CDR1 SQVTM and CDR2 ANQGSEA come from the germline V gene. The CDR3 consists of 13 residues. Unmatched junction bases numbered 2, after V lost 7 bases and J lost 2 bases. This chain's CDR3 is CSGGTGGNQPQHF. The CDR3 bases are TGCAGCGGTGGGACAGGGGGCAATCAGCCCCAGCATTTT.

This sequence joins TRBV30 and TRBJ2-2; D not certain. Germline CDR1 reads GTSNPN; CDR2 reads SVGIG (reference sequence). This CDR3 region has 13 residues. The V end was cut by 3 bases, the J end by 3 bases, with 8 bases between. In DNA form, the CDR3 reads TGTGCCTGGAGCCTACTGGACACCGGGGAGCTGTTTTTT. Amino acids: CAWSLLDTGELFF. Looking up the rest from reference TRBV30 and TRBJ2-2 gives the full variable domain: SQTIHQWPATLVQPVGSPLSLECTVEGTSNPNLYWYRQAAGRGLQLLFYSVGIGQISSEVPQNLSASRPQDRQFILSSKKLLLSDSGFYLCAWSLLDTGELFFGEGSRLTVL.

The chain couples TRBV11-2 to TRBJ2-7, with 9 bases that match TRBD1. The CDR3 has 14 residues. Germline V gene data show CDR1 as SGHAT and CDR2 as FQNNGV. J gave up 0 bases and V 5 bases, and 2 bases lay outside the gene matches. CDR3 coding DNA: TGTGCCAGCAGCCGGGGACAGGGCTCCTACGAGCAGTACTTC. It specifies CASSRGQGSYEQYF.

This rearrangement joins TRBV18 to TRBJ1-3; a possible D gene is TRBD1 (6 bases). Germline assignment: CDR1 KGHSH and CDR2 LQKENI. The CDR3 contains 15 residues. V lost 5 bases, J lost 0 bases, and 11 bases lay in between. The CDR3 coding sequence is TGTGCCAGCTCAGTCGACAGGAGCTCTGGAAACACCATATATTTT. It specifies CASSVDRSSGNTIYF.

V gene TRBV2 combines with J gene TRBJ1-2; 9 positions match TRBD1. The ends lost 6 bases at V and 4 bases at J; junction bases unmatched: 9. Per germline, CDR1 SNHLY and CDR2 FYNNEI. The CDR3 length is 15 residues. The CDR3 sequence is CASSEQGAHSYGYTF. DNA for the CDR3: TGTGCCAGCAGCGAACAGGGGGCGCACTCCTATGGCTACACCTTC.

The rearrangement links TRBV5-6 to TRBJ2-7; 9 bases agree with TRBD2. There are 15 residues in the CDR3. Germline values: CDR1 SGHDT, CDR2 YYEEEE. The J segment lost 4 bases and the V segment lost 3 bases, leaving 8 bases of the junction unmatched. CDR3 amino acids: CASSWDPSGAYEQYF. CDR3 DNA sequence: TGTGCCAGCAGCTGGGACCCTAGCGGGGCGTACGAGCAGTACTTC.

With regard to this clone: The sample carries other DNA sequences with the same CDR3. This sequence joins TRBV5-1 and TRBJ1-5, with D possibly matching TRBD1 (5 bases). The CDR3 is 14 residues long. V lost 0 bases and J 2 bases, leaving 6 bases between the germline ends. Germline lookup yields CDR1 SGHRS and CDR2 YFSETQ. CDR3 sequence: CASSLAGGNQPQHF. The CDR3 DNA reads TGCGCCAGCAGCTTGGCGGGGGGCAATCAGCCCCAGCATTTT.